The source of this T cell receptor (beta chain) is a study of cytomegalovirus exposure and HLA in healthy donors. Study outcomes and limitations: The records held CMV serostatus as the only immune exposure information. There were a few CMV-associated chains whose specificity for CMV antigens was confirmed in vitro. The study labeled fewer than 200 TCR beta chains cytomegalovirus-associated.

Primers for the PCR totalled 60 Vbeta and 13 Jbeta. Per the original methods: Later, an analysis found about 83 million unique TCR beta chains, and around 10 million of these were shared. Profiling relied on immunoSEQ multiplex PCR, and the TCRdb table lists in-frame clones only, not all of them. That table gives V, J and clone size, and the DNA gave D and trimming. Among 200,000 or so clones, 82% were seen once, and the ten largest hold 6.5%. Germline V CDR1 and CDR2: MDHEN, SYDVKM. CDR3 length: 15 residues. Trimming cost V 1 base and J 5 bases; bases outside gene matches: 5. For this clone: The antigen remains undetermined.

Sequenced: PBMCs. This TCR was sampled from a woman in her fifties or sixties in good health and CMV-seropositive. The J gene is TRBJ1-5, the V gene TRBV28; 7 nucleotides agree with TRBD1. CDR3 coding DNA: TGTGCCAGCAGTTTATCGGACAGGTTCTATCAGCCCCAGCATTTT. Its protein product is CASSLSDRFYQPQHF.